The 14 T cell receptor beta chains given below trace back to one sample, sequenced in a study of CD8 T cells in ankylosing spondylitis. TCRdb analysed the 5' RACE reads with MiXCR anew, one entry per CDR3 protein. Of roughly 200,000 distinct CDR3 sequences listed, around 13% were seen once; the top ten hold approximately 15%. Sequenced: blood, either unsorted or a sorted T cell fraction (not recorded which). The receptor set was obtained from a male donor with ankylosing spondylitis or in good health (not recorded which).

This clonotype appeared a few times. V usage is TRBV11-2 and J usage is TRBJ2-3; D is uncertain. This CDR3 comprises 13 residues. Trimming took off 4 bases at V and 6 bases at J, with 11 bases between the two ends. Germline V gene lookup returns CDR1 SGHAT and CDR2 FQNNGV. The CDR3 spells CASSSSPWDTQYF. In nucleotides, the CDR3 is TGTGCCAGCAGCTCCAGCCCCTGGGATACGCAGTATTTT.

At least ten counts were recorded for this clonotype. The chain has TRBV6-1 and TRBJ2-1, with 10 bases identical to TRBD2. The CDR3 consists of 15 residues. The germline CDR1 and CDR2 sequences are MNHNS and SASEGT. With V trimmed by 5 bases and J by 7 bases, 8 bases remained unmatched. The CDR3, as DNA: TGTGCCAGCAGTCCCGGGACTAGCGCTCTAAATGAGCAGTTCTTC. Encoded protein: CASSPGTSALNEQFF.

This clonotype showed up just a few times. The chain is built from TRBV5-6 and TRBJ2-7; 7 positions match TRBD1. V shed 3 bases, J shed 4 bases, and the junction held 7 bases outside the gene matches. This CDR3 has 14 residues. CDR1 is SGHDT, CDR2 YYEEEE, per germline. The CDR3 DNA reads as TGTGCCAGCAGCTCCACCAACAGGGGATACGAGCAGTACTTC. Translation: CASSSTNRGYEQYF. Looking up the rest from reference TRBV5-6 and TRBJ2-7 gives the full variable domain: DAGVTQSPTHLIKTRGQQVTLRCSPKSGHDTVSWYQQALGQGPQFIFQYYEEEERQRGNFPDRFSGHQFPNYSSELNVNALLLGDSALYLCASSSTNRGYEQYFGPGTRLTVT.

This clonotype appeared many times. CDR3 DNA: TGTGCCAGCAGTTTTGGGCAGCCCCAGCATTTT. Its translation: CASSFGQPQHF. The chain carries TRBV12-3 or TRBV12-4 and TRBJ1-5; D remains ambiguous. Trimming removed 3 bases from V and 7 bases from J, with 4 bases in between. This CDR3 spans 11 amino acids.

In regard to this clonotype: One end of the junction does not line up with germline, which may come from a read error. The chain employs TRBV12-3 or TRBV12-4 and TRBJ2-7, with D maybe TRBD1 (5 bases). The CDR3 has 15 amino acids. CDR3 amino acids: CAISLQATPPYEQYF. CDR3 DNA sequence: TGTGCCATCAGTTTACAGGCTACACCCCCCTACGAGCAGTACTTC.

The chain uses TRBV5-5 and TRBJ2-5; D perhaps matches TRBD1 (6 bases). V was clipped by 4 bases and J by 5 bases, with 12 bases between them. The CDR3 spans 13 residues. Germline CDR1 and CDR2: SGHKS and YYEKEE (reference sequence). CDR3 sequence (DNA): TGTGCCAGCAGCACCGAGGGGGACGAGACCCAGTACTTC. Residues: CASSTEGDETQYF.

CDR3 amino acids: CAGRHPPPLNTEAFF. CDR3 nucleotides: TGTGCCGGCCGGCACCCCCCCCCACTGAACACTGAAGCTTTCTTT. The gene calls are TRBV21-1 and TRBJ1-1; TRBD1 is the table's D call, not checked against the DNA. TRBV21-1 is annotated as a pseudogene. The length of the CDR3 is 15 residues.

This clonotype was seen a handful of times. Sequence at one end of the junction differs from germline and may be a read error. The chain is built from TRBV7-6 and TRBJ1-1, with D possibly being TRBD1 (5 bases). This CDR3 region has 14 residues. The germline V gene encodes CDR1 SGHVS and CDR2 FNYEAQ. DNA of the CDR3: TGTGCCGGCAGCTCGGGAGGGGTGAACACTGAAGCTTTCTTT. Its protein is CAGSSGGVNTEAFF.

The chain links TRBV5-6 to TRBJ1-2; D not resolved. The germline CDR1 and CDR2 sequences are SGHDT and YYEEEE. This CDR3 is 15 amino acids long. The ends were cut back, 4 bases at V and 5 bases at J, with 18 bases in the middle. CDR3 bases: TGTGCCAGCAGCCAGGACCCCACTGCTGGGTATGGCTACACCTTC. Protein sequence: CASSQDPTAGYGYTF.

The V and J genes are TRBV5-1 and TRBJ2-5, with D maybe TRBD2 (7 bases). Germline CDR1 reads SGHRS; CDR2 reads YFSETQ. V lost 4 bases and J lost 7, with 23 bases in between. The CDR3 extends over 16 amino acids. The CDR3 reads CASSPTREGGRVTQYF. Written as DNA, the CDR3 is TGCGCCAGCAGCCCTACTAGGGAGGGGGGTCGCGTGACCCAGTACTTC.

This clonotype was counted a few times. J is TRBJ2-7 and V is TRBV28; 7 bases match TRBD1. The CDR3 has 17 residues. Looked up from germline, CDR1 is MDHEN and CDR2 is SYDVKM. With 5 bases clipped from V and 3 bases from J, the junction kept 16 bases outside the gene matches. Here the CDR3 reads CASSNRTGPIPDYEQYF. The CDR3 DNA reads TGTGCCAGCAGTAACCGGACAGGCCCGATTCCTGACTACGAGCAGTACTTC.

The rearrangement links TRBV24-1 to TRBJ2-6; tentative D call: TRBD1 (5 bases). Trimming shortened V by 3 bases and J by 0 bases, and 11 bases separated the two germline ends. There are 17 residues in the CDR3. Germline CDR1 KGHDR, CDR2 SFDVKD. In DNA, the CDR3 is TGTGCCACCAGTGATCTACAGGAGAACTCTGGGGCCAACGTCCTGACTTTC. Amino acid sequence: CATSDLQENSGANVLTF.

This clonotype was seen more than once but under ten times. V usage is TRBV10-3 and J usage is TRBJ2-7; 7 positions agree with TRBD1. Germline loops: CDR1 ENHRY, CDR2 SYGVKD. J lost 2 bases, V lost 10 bases, and 5 bases had no gene match. CDR3 length: 12 amino acids. CDR3 in amino acids: CATSGTAYEQYF. DNA for the CDR3: TGTGCCACCTCCGGGACAGCCTACGAGCAGTACTTC.

The sample holds a few counts of this clonotype. The rearrangement links TRBV5-1 to TRBJ1-2; D is unresolved. The CDR3 has 14 amino acids. Trimming took 4 bases from V and 9 from J, leaving 19 bases between them. Germline V gene data show CDR1 as SGHRS and CDR2 as YFSETQ. In nucleotides, the CDR3 is TGCGCCAGCAGCCAGCCCTTTCCGGACGAAAGCTACACCTTC. Its translation: CASSQPFPDESYTF.